This T cell receptor beta chain was recovered during a study of shared clonotypes between healthy human individuals. Division of CD4+ cells produced a CD45RA+ naive subset and a CD45RA-negative memory subset. General observations from the study: In having few donors, the study represented limited genetic and exposure-history diversity. Clonotype sharing among the donors was expected to vary with sequencing depth.

Genomic DNA from each subset was divided evenly over several immunoSEQ plates. Repertoires were generated with immunoSEQ multiplex PCR, while TCRdb's copy carries only in-frame clones and drops some. The sample carries a few hundred thousand clones, around 97% recorded once. The germline gives CDR1 GTSNPN, CDR2 SVGIG (reference sequence). This CDR3 has 13 amino acids. In regard to this clone: The antigen is not known.

Source material: naive CD4+ T cells sorted from blood. Indicated subset: CD45RA+ positively selected. This TCR derives from a woman aged 25 to 45 in good health. The rearrangement links TRBV30 to TRBJ2-5, with TRBD2 as a possible D gene (6 bases). The J call may be in error: the DNA end matches TRBJ2-7 better. CDR3 DNA: TGTGCCTGGAGTCGGGGGAGCTCCTACGAGCAGTACTTC. Translating gives CAWSRGSSYEQYF.